This T cell receptor (beta chain) is drawn from a study of cytomegalovirus exposure and HLA in healthy donors. Study conclusions and caveats: The CMV antigen specificity of a few CMV-associated chains was confirmed through in vitro analysis.

About this clone: Antigen specificity is unknown.

V lost 4 bases and J 10 bases, leaving 14 bases between the germline ends. The germline V gene has CDR1 LNHDA and CDR2 SQIVND (reference sequence). CDR3 length equals 13 residues. Produced via immunoSEQ multiplex PCR; TCRdb's table is partial and in-frame only. The sample records some 110,000 clones, about 85% being singletons. The J gene is TRBJ2-4, the V gene TRBV19, with D tentatively TRBD1 (6 bases). The sample was PBMCs. The clonotype comes from a woman aged 18-29 years in good health and CMV-seropositive. In DNA form, the CDR3 reads TGTGCCAGTAGTAGGGGACACGGGTTAATTCAGTACTTC. This gives the protein CASSRGHGLIQYF. Combining the CDR3 with reference TRBV19 and TRBJ2-4 gives the whole variable domain DGGITQSPKYLFRKEGQNVTLSCEQNLNHDAMYWYRQDPGQGLRLIYYSQIVNDFQKGDIAEGYSVSREKKESFPLTVTSAQKNPTAFYLCASSRGHGLIQYFGAGTRLSVL.